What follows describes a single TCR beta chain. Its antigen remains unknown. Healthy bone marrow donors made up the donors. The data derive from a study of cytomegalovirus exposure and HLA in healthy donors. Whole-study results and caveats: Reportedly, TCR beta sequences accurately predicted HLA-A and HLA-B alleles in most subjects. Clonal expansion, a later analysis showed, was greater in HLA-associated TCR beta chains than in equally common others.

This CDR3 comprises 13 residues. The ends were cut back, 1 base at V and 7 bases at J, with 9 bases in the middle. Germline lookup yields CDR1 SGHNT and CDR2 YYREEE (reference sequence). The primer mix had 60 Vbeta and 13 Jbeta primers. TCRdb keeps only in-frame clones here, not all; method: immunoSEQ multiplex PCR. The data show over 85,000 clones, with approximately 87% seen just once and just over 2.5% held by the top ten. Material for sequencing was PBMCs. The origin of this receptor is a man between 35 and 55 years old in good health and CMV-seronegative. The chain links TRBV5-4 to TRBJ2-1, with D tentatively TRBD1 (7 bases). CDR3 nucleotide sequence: TGTGCCAGCAGCTTGCCAGGGGGGAATGAGCAGTTCTTC. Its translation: CASSLPGGNEQFF.